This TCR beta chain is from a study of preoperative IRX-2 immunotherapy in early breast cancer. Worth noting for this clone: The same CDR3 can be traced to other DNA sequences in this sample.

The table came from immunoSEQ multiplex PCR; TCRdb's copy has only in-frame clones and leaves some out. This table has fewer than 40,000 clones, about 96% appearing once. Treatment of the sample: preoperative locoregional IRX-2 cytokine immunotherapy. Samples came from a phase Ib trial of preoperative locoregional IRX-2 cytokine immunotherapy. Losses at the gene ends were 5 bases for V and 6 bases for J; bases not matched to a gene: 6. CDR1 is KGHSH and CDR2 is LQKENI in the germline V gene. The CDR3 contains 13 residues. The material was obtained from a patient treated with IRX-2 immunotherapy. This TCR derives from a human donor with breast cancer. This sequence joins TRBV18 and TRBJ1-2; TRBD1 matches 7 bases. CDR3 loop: CASSTQGGNGYTF. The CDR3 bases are TGTGCCAGCTCAACTCAGGGGGGGAATGGCTACACCTTC.